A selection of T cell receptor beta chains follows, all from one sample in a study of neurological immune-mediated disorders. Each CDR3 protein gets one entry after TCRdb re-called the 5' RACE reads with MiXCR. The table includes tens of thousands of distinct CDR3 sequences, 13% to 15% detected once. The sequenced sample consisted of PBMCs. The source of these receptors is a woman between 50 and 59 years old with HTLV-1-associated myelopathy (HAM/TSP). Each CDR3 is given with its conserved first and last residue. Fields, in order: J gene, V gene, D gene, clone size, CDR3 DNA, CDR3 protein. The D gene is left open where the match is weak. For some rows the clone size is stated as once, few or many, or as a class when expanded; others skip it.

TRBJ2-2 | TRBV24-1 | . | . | TGTGCCACCAGTAATAGGGTAAACACCGGGGAGCTGTTTTTT | CATSNRVNTGELFF
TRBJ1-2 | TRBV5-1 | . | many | TGCGCCAGCAGCTCCGGGACATTTGATAACTATGGCTACACCTTC | CASSSGTFDNYGYTF
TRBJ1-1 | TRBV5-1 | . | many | TGCGCCAGCAGCCGTCGGGGGGGCGGGACTGAAGCTTTCTTT | CASSRRGGGTEAFF
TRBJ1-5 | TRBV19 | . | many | TGTGCCAGTACCGCGACAGCCGGTCAGCCCCAGCATTTT | CASTATAGQPQHF
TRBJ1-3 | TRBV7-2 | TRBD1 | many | TGTGCCAGCAGGCGACAGGGAACGGTGGGAAACACCATATATTTT | CASRRQGTVGNTIYF
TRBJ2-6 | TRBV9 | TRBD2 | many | TGTGCCAGCAGCGTAGAGGGAGGGGTTCTCTCTGGGGCCAACGTCCTGACTTTC | CASSVEGGVLSGANVLTF
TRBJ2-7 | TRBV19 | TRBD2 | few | TGTGCCAGTAGTCACCGGGGAGCGGGAACCTACGAGCAGTACTTC | CASSHRGAGTYEQYF
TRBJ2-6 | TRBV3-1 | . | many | TGTGCCAGCACCCTCCTTTCTGGGGCCAACGTCCTGACTTTC | CASTLLSGANVLTF
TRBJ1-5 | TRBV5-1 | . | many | TGCGCCAGCAGCGTGGCAGGGTCAGACAATCAGCCCCAGCATTTT | CASSVAGSDNQPQHF
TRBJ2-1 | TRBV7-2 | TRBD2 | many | TGTGCCAGCAGCTTATCGTCGGCGGGGGTTCCCAATGAGCAGTTCTTC | CASSLSSAGVPNEQFF
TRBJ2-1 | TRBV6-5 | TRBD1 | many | TGTGCCACAACCGGGACAGGGGGCTACAATGAGCAGTTCTTC | CATTGTGGYNEQFF
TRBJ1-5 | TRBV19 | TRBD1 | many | TGTGCCAGTAGTATACAAACAGGGGGCCCAGGCAATCAGCCCCAGCATTTT | CASSIQTGGPGNQPQHF
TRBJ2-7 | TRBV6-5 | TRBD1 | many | TGTGCCAGCAGTCCCGACAGGGTACACCACGAGCAGTACTTC | CASSPDRVHHEQYF
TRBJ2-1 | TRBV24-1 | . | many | TGTGCCACCAGTGACCCGCCCGGGACAAGATCCTACAATGAGCAGTTCTTC | CATSDPPGTRSYNEQFF
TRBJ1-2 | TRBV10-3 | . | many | TGTGCCATCAGTGGCTTTGACGGCTATGGCTACACCTTC | CAISGFDGYGYTF
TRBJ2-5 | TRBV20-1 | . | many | TGCAGTGGGGGGGGCCGGGAGACCCAGTACTTC | CSGGGRETQYF
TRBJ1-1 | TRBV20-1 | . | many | TGCAGTGCTAGAATGACGGGACGCGTGAACACTGAAGCTTTCTTT | CSARMTGRVNTEAFF
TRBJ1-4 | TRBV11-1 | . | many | TGTGCCAGCAGCTTTGGGACAACTAATGAAAAACTGTTTTTT | CASSFGTTNEKLFF
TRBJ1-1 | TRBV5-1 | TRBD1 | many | TGCGCCAGCAGCTTGGGGACAGGGGACATGAACACTGAAGCTTTCTTT | CASSLGTGDMNTEAFF
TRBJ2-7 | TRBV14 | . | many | TGTGCCAGCAGCCCCTTCGGTGGCATCTACGAGCAGTACTTC | CASSPFGGIYEQYF
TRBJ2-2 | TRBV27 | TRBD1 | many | TGTGCCAGCTCTTTCGGGACAGGGACTACCGGGGAGCTGTTTTTT | CASSFGTGTTGELFF
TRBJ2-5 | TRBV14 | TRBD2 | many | TGTGCCAGCAGCCAAGACCGGGGGGGCCGGGGGACCCAGTACTTC | CASSQDRGGRGTQYF
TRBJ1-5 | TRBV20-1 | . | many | TGCAGTGCGTGGGGGGGCGAGAGCAATCAGCCCCAGCATTTT | CSAWGGESNQPQHF
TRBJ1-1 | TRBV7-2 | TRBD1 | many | TGTGCCAGCAGCTCACAGGGGGGGAACACTGAAGCTTTCTTT | CASSSQGGNTEAFF
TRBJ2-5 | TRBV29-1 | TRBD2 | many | TGCAGCGTTGGGGAGGGGCTCCAAGAGACCCAGTACTTC | CSVGEGLQETQYF
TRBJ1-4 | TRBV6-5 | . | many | TGTGCCAGCAGTTACTCCAACACAGGGAGGAAACTGTTTTTT | CASSYSNTGRKLFF
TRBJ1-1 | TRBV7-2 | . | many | TGTGCCAGCAGCTTAGTATGGGGGGACACTGAAGCTTTCTTT | CASSLVWGDTEAFF
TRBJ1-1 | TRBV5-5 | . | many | TGTGCCAGCAGCTTGGTGATATTGAACACTGAAGCTTTCTTT | CASSLVILNTEAFF
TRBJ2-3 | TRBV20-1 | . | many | TGCAGTGCTAGTACGGGATTCGATACGCAGTATTTT | CSASTGFDTQYF
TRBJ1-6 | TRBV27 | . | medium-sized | TGTGCCAGCAGTTTTGGCAGTACCTCACCCCTCCACTTT | CASSFGSTSPLHF
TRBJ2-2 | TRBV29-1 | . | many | TGCAGCGTTGGAAACACCGGGGAGCTGTTTTTT | CSVGNTGELFF
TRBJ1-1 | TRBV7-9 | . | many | TGTGCCAGCAGCCAATTGGACTCTCGCACTGAAGCTTTCTTT | CASSQLDSRTEAFF